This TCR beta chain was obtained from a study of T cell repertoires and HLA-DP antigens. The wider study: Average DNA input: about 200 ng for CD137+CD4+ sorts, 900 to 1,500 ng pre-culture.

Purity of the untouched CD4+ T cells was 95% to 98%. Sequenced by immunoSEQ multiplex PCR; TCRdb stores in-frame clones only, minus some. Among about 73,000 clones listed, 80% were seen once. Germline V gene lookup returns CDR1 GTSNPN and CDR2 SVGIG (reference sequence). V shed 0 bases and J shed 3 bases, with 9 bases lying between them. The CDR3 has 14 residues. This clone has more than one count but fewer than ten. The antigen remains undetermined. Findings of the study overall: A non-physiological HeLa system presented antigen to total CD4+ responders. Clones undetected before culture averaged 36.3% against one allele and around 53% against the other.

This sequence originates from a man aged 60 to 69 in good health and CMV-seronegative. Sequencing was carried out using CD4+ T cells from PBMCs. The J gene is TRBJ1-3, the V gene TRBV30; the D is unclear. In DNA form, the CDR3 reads TGTGCCTGGAGTGTAAGGAGGTTTGGAAACACCATATATTTT. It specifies CAWSVRRFGNTIYF.